A single T cell receptor beta chain is shown here with its context. The antigen is unknown. V dropped 0 bases and J dropped 10 bases, with 12 bases sitting between them. Germline V lookup: CDR1 LGHDT, CDR2 YNNKEL (reference sequence). This CDR3 is built from 13 residues. These data originate in a study of T cell responses to AZD1222 COVID-19 vaccine. Study-level findings and limits: Repertoire samples came only from after the peak T cell response. The donor group comprised mostly white British people and more females; the analysis possibly underestimated clonal diversity. At baseline, seropositivity was found in only a handful of AZD1222 recipients.

Here immunoSEQ multiplex PCR was the method, and the copy in TCRdb shows in-frame clones only, minus some. In the table there are 180,000 or so clones, 90% to 95% of which are singletons. Sequenced here: peripheral blood, sampled on day 0 of AZD1222 vaccination. The rearrangement joins TRBV3-1 (or the pseudogene TRBV3-2) to TRBJ1-2, with TRBD1 as a possible D gene (6 bases). The receptor's source is an adult in good health. The CDR3 sequence is CASSQEEGTFYTF. In DNA form, the CDR3 reads TGTGCCAGCAGCCAAGAGGAGGGGACATTCTACACCTTC.